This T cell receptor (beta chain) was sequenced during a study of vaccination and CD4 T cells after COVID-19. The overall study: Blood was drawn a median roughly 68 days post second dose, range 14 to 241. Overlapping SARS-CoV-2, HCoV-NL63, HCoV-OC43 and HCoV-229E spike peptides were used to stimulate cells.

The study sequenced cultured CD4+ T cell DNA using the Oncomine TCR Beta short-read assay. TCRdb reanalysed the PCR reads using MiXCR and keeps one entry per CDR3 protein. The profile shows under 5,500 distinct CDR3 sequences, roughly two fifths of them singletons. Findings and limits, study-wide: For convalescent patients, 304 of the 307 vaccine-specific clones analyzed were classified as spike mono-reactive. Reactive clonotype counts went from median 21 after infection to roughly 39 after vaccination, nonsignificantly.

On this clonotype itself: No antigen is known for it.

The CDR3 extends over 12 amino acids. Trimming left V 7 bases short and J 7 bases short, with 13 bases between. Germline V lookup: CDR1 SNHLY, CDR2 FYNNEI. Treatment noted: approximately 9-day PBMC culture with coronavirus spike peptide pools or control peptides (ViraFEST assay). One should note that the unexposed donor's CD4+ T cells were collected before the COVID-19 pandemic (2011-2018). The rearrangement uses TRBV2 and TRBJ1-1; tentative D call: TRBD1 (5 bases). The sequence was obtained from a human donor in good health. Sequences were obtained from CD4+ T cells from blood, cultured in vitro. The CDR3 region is CASTGFVREAFF. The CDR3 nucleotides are TGTGCCAGCACAGGGTTCGTCCGTGAAGCTTTCTTT.